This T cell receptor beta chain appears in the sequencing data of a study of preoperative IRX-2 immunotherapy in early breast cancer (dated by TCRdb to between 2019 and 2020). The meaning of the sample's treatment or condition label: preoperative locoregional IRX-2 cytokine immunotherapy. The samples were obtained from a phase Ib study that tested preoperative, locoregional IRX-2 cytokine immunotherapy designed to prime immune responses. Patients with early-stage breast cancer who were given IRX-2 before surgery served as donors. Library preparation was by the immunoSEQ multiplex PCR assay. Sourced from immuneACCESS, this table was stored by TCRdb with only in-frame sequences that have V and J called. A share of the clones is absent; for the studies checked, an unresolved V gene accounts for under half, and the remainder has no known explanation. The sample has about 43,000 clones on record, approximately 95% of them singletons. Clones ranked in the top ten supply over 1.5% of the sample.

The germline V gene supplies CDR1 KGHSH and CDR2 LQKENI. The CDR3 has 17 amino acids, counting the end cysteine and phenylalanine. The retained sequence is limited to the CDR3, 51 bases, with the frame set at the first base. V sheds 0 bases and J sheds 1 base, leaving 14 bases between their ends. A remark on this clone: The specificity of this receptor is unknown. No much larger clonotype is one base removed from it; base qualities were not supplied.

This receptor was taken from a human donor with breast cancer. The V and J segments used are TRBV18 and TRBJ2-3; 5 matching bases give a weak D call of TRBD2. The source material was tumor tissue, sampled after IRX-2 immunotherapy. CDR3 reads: CASSPPGTSGGTDTQYF. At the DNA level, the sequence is TGTGCCAGCTCACCACCGGGTACCTCCGGGGGCACAGATACGCAGTATTTT.